This T cell receptor (beta chain) was profiled in a study of T cell repertoires in cytomegalovirus infection (dated by TCRdb to the late 2010s). In the study overall: Peptide stimulations targeted recently identified HLA-C-restricted CMV epitopes, whose presentation resists viral immunomodulation, together with well-studied HLA-B-restricted epitopes. Donor HLA type was relevant to the analysis, because carriage of CMV infection together with the matching HLA type was indicated by public TCR beta signatures.

The sample's treatment or condition label is to be understood as: in vitro stimulation with specific CMV peptide epitopes to enrich CMV-specific T cells. TCRdb names Illumina HiSeq 1500 as the instrument used. Using fastp trimming at Q25 and MiXCR clonotype assembly, TCRdb reanalyzed the public sequencing data and kept in-frame beta chains. Rows matching on CDR3 protein sequence are summarized as one entry with the most common DNA and genes. Counted in this sample were about 360,000 distinct CDR3 sequences; nearly 35% of them appeared once. The biggest ten clones account for roughly 14% of the sample. The CDR1 and CDR2 encoded by the germline V gene are LGHNT and FRNRAP. V gives up 0 bases and J gives up 3 bases, and the segment between their germline ends measures 15 bases. Reading from cysteine to phenylalanine, the CDR3 counts 17 amino acids. The read is trimmed to its CDR3 DNA, 51 bases read in frame from base 1.

General study outcomes and caveats: The ex vivo response was dominated by HLA-C-restricted CMV-specific TCR beta clonotypes, and the single most frequent clonotype in two of eight donors was supplied by these HLA-C-restricted clonotypes. In both this cohort and an independent cohort of approximately 350 donors, the cumulative frequency of public TCR beta family members distinguished carriers of CMV infection plus the relevant HLA type.

Details on this clonotype: No antigen is known for it. The record has no base qualities; no much larger clone is one base away.

The rearrangement combines TRBV12-5 with TRBJ1-3; there is no confident call for the D gene. This sequence originates from a human donor in good health (CMV status not recorded). Some clones in this sample may be carry-over from other donors' samples. This material consisted of cultured PBMCs, taken from culture after CMV antigen stimulation. This receptor carries the CDR3 CASGLVSVARYGNTIYF. At the DNA level, the sequence is TGTGCTAGTGGTTTGGTATCAGTGGCCCGTTATGGAAACACCATATATTTT. Reference TRBV12-5 and TRBJ1-3 genes cover what lies past the CDR3, so the full variable domain is DARVTQTPRHKVTEMGQEVTMRCQPILGHNTVFWYRQTMMQGLELLAYFRNRAPLDDSGMPKDRFSAEMPDATLATLKIQPSEPRDSAVYFCASGLVSVARYGNTIYFGEGSWLTVV.